One and the same sample provided the 18 T cell receptor beta chains below, sequenced in a study of T cell responses to AZD1222 COVID-19 vaccine. Here immunoSEQ multiplex PCR was the method, and the copy in TCRdb shows in-frame clones only, minus some. Seen here are about 100,000 clones, roughly 91% observed once, and the top ten hold more than 1.5%. Here the sequenced sample was peripheral blood, taken on day 0 of AZD1222 vaccination. These receptors were obtained from an adult in good health.

This chain uses TRBV19 with TRBJ2-1, with a tentative D call TRBD1 (6 bases). The V gene lost 6 bases and the J gene lost 0 bases, with 12 bases spanning the gap. There are 15 residues in the CDR3. Germline CDR1 reads LNHDA; CDR2 reads SQIVND (reference sequence). This CDR3 reads CASRGGRSSYNEQFF. CDR3 in DNA: TGTGCCAGTAGAGGGGGTAGGAGCTCCTACAATGAGCAGTTCTTC.

A single count supports this clone. This chain uses TRBV4-2 with TRBJ2-1, with 13 bases lining up with TRBD2. After removal of 1 base from V and 2 bases from J, the junction contained 5 bases not matched to a gene. The CDR3 extends over 18 amino acids. Germline V gene data show CDR1 as LGHNA and CDR2 as YNFKEQ. The CDR3 sequence is CASSQALGTSGAYNEQFF. CDR3 DNA: TGTGCCAGCAGCCAAGCCCTGGGGACTAGCGGGGCCTACAATGAGCAGTTCTTC.

The genes are TRBV28 and TRBJ2-3; D perhaps matches TRBD1 (6 bases). V lost 8 bases and J lost 3, with 12 bases in between. The CDR3 contains 13 residues. CDR1 MDHEN and CDR2 SYDVKM come from the germline V gene. As DNA, the CDR3 is TGTGCCAGCGAGGGGGTTTTGACAGATACGCAGTATTTT. This encodes CASEGVLTDTQYF.

This chain connects TRBV5-1 to TRBJ2-1; weak D call: TRBD2 (6 bases). Germline V CDR1 and CDR2: SGHRS, YFSETQ. With 0 bases removed from V and 1 base from J, the gap between germline ends came to 8 bases. This CDR3 is 15 amino acids long. DNA of the CDR3: TGCGCCAGCAGCTTGGCGCGGGGTTCCTACAATGAGCAGTTCTTC. It specifies CASSLARGSYNEQFF. Full variable domain (missing parts from reference TRBV5-1 and TRBJ2-1): KAGVTQTPRYLIKTRGQQVTLSCSPISGHRSVSWYQQTPGQGLQFLFEYFSETQRNKGNFPGRFSGRQFSNSRSEMNVSTLELGDSALYLCASSLARGSYNEQFFGPGTRLTVL.

This chain links TRBV9 with TRBJ2-1; TRBD1 matches at 10 bases. Germline-derived CDR1 and CDR2 are SGDLS and YYNGEE. The CDR3 is 15 residues long. The V segment lost 2 bases and the J segment 4 bases; nucleotides outside the gene matches: 3. In DNA form, the CDR3 reads TGTGCCAGCAGCGTCGGGACAGGGGCATACAATGAGCAGTTCTTC. This translates into CASSVGTGAYNEQFF.

V gene TRBV20-1 combines with J gene TRBJ1-1; D unresolved. From germline, CDR1 is DFQATT and CDR2 SNEGSKA (reference sequence). Between the trimmed V and J ends, which lost 7 bases and 2 bases, there was a span of 8 bases. The CDR3 contains 11 residues. CDR3 region: CSVDRNTEAFF. For the CDR3, the DNA is TGCAGTGTCGATCGAAACACTGAAGCTTTCTTT.

V gene TRBV10-2 combines with J gene TRBJ2-7; 13 positions match TRBD2. J lost 3 bases, V lost 7 bases, and 3 bases had no gene match. The CDR3 spans 14 residues. Germline lookup yields CDR1 WSHSY and CDR2 SAAADI. The CDR3 region has the DNA TGCGCCAGCATGAGGACTAGCGGGAGCTACGAGCAGTACTTC. Its protein is CASMRTSGSYEQYF.

The CDR3 reads CASSIDIGRAMNTEAFF. DNA for the CDR3: TGTGCCAGTAGTATAGATATCGGGAGAGCTATGAACACTGAAGCTTTCTTT. V usage is TRBV19 and J usage is TRBJ1-1; D is ambiguous. Germline lookup yields CDR1 LNHDA and CDR2 SQIVND (reference sequence). The CDR3 consists of 17 residues. V was trimmed by 0 bases and J by 0 bases, leaving 14 bases between them.

The gene calls are TRBV19 and TRBJ2-7, with a tentative D call TRBD1 (6 bases). V was clipped by 8 bases and J by 0 bases, with 11 bases between them. Germline loops: CDR1 LNHDA, CDR2 SQIVND (reference sequence). This CDR3 has 13 amino acids. CDR3: CASRDTSSYEQYF. Written as DNA, the CDR3 is TGTGCCAGTCGGGACACCAGCTCCTACGAGCAGTACTTC.

J is TRBJ2-1 and V is TRBV6-6; TRBD2 agrees at 7 bases. V lost 6 bases and J lost 2; bases outside the gene matches: 7. The CDR3 spans 15 residues. Germline CDR1 reads MNHNY; CDR2 reads SVGAGI (reference sequence). CDR3 residues: CASRDLAETYNEQFF. CDR3 DNA sequence: TGTGCCAGCAGGGATCTAGCGGAAACCTACAATGAGCAGTTCTTC.

The genes are TRBV5-4 and TRBJ2-7; TRBD1 is a possible D gene (6 bases). The germline gives CDR1 SGHNT, CDR2 YYREEE (reference sequence). CDR3 length: 12 residues. Trimming removed 3 bases at V and 5 bases at J, with 9 bases between. This chain's CDR3 is CASSSNRDEQYF. CDR3 bases: TGTGCCAGCAGCTCCAACAGGGACGAGCAGTACTTC.

V usage is TRBV19 and J usage is TRBJ1-1; TRBD1 aligns across 8 bases. CDR1 and CDR2 from the germline V gene are LNHDA and SQIVND (reference sequence). The CDR3 consists of 13 residues. V lost 8 bases and J lost 3; bases outside the gene matches: 5. CDR3 coding DNA: TGTGCCAGTTGGGGACAGGTCGACACTGAAGCTTTCTTT. It translates to CASWGQVDTEAFF.

This chain links TRBV27 with TRBJ1-1; D not certain. This CDR3 comprises 14 residues. Germline V gene sequence: CDR1 MNHEY, CDR2 SMNVEV (reference sequence). Trimming removed 4 bases from V and 0 bases from J, with 9 bases in between. The CDR3 DNA reads as TGTGCCAGCAGTTATCGGCCTTTGAACACTGAAGCTTTCTTT. Translation: CASSYRPLNTEAFF.

The chain employs TRBV6-5 and TRBJ2-3; 11 positions match TRBD2. Germline V gene data show CDR1 as MNHEY and CDR2 as SVGAGI. Losses at the gene ends were 6 bases for V and 9 bases for J; bases not matched to a gene: 5. The CDR3 sequence is 13 residues long. CDR3 sequence: CASSPGTSGTQYF. As DNA, the CDR3 is TGTGCCAGCAGCCCCGGGACTAGCGGAACGCAGTATTTT.

The V and J genes are TRBV4-2 and TRBJ2-3; TRBD2 matches at 8 bases. Germline CDR1 and CDR2: LGHNA and YNFKEQ. V lost 0 bases, J lost 11 bases, and 16 bases stayed unmatched. This CDR3 has 17 residues. The CDR3 sequence: CASSQDRTGTSGRGQYF. The CDR3 DNA sequence: TGTGCCAGCAGCCAAGACCGAACCGGGACTAGTGGGAGGGGGCAGTATTTT.

This chain joins TRBV13 and TRBJ2-3, with 10 nucleotides matching TRBD2. Germline lookup yields CDR1 PRHDT and CDR2 FYEKMQ (reference sequence). The CDR3 consists of 17 residues. V trimming: 5 bases; J trimming: 4 bases; junction bases outside the gene matches: 12. The CDR3 reads CASSPNHLAGVADTQYF. The CDR3, as DNA: TGTGCCAGCAGCCCGAATCATCTAGCGGGAGTAGCAGATACGCAGTATTTT. Using reference TRBV13 and TRBJ2-3 for the parts outside the CDR3, the full variable domain is AAGVIQSPRHLIKEKRETATLKCYPIPRHDTVYWYQQGPGQDPQFLISFYEKMQSDKGSIPDRFSAQQFSDYHSELNMSSLELGDSALYFCASSPNHLAGVADTQYFGPGTRLTVL.

The chain couples TRBV18 to TRBJ1-1, with D tentatively TRBD1 (5 bases). Germline V gives CDR1 KGHSH, CDR2 LQKENI. V dropped 4 bases and J dropped 4 bases, with 7 bases sitting between them. The CDR3 runs 12 residues. This CDR3 is CASSRRGTEAFF. The CDR3 DNA reads as TGTGCCAGCTCACGTAGGGGCACTGAAGCTTTCTTT.

V gene TRBV6-5 combines with J gene TRBJ2-7, with D possibly being TRBD2 (6 bases). The germline CDR1 and CDR2 sequences are MNHEY and SVGAGI. The CDR3 spans 15 residues. Trimming removed 6 bases at V and 3 bases at J, with 18 bases between. This chain's CDR3 is CASSPPGDRYYEQYF. The CDR3 bases are TGTGCCAGCAGCCCCCCGGGAGACAGATACTACGAGCAGTACTTC.